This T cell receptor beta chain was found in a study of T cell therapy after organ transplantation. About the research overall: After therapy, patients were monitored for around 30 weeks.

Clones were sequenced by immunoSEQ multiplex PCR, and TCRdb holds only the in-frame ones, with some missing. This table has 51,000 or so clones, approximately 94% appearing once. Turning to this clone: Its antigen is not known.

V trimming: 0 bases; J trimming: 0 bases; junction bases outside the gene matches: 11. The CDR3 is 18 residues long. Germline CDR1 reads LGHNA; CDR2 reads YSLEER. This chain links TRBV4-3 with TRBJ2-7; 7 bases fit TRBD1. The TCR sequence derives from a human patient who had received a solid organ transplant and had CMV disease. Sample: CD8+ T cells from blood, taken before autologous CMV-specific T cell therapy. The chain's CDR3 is CASSQDWRKQGNSYEQYF. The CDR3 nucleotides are TGCGCCAGCAGCCAAGATTGGCGGAAACAGGGGAACTCCTACGAGCAGTACTTC.